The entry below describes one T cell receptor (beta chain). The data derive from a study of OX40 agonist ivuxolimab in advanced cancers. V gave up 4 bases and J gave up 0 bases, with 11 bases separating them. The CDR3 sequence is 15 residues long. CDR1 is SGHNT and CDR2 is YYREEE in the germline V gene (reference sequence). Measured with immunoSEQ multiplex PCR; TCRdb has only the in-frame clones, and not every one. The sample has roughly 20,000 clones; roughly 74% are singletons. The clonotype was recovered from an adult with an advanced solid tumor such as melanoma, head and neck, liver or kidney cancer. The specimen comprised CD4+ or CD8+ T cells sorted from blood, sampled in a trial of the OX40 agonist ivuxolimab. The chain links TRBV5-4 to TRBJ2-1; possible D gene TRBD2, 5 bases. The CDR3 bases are TGTGCCAGCAGCCCTCGACTAAGCTCCTACAATGAGCAGTTCTTC. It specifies CASSPRLSSYNEQFF.